This TCR beta chain was obtained from a study of cytomegalovirus exposure and HLA in healthy donors. V dropped 7 bases and J dropped 5; count of bases not matched to a gene: 7. Germline values: CDR1 ENHRY, CDR2 SYGVKD. The CDR3 extends over 15 amino acids. Points from the study as a whole: Presence/absence results assume similar sequencing depth per donor, which may not hold.

The PCR used 60 Vbeta and 13 Jbeta primers. Repertoires were generated with immunoSEQ multiplex PCR, while TCRdb's copy carries only in-frame clones and drops some. Among more than 140,000 clones listed, roughly 82% were seen once. About this clone: Its antigen remains unknown.

Sequencing input: PBMCs. The receptor comes from a young man in good health and CMV-seropositive. V is TRBV10-3 and J is TRBJ2-1; TRBD2 aligns across 11 bases. The CDR3 is CAINQGTSGDNEQFF. DNA for the CDR3: TGTGCCATCAACCAAGGGACTAGCGGAGACAATGAGCAGTTCTTC.